This TCR beta chain stems from a study of blood T cell repertoires in COVID-19. About the research overall: Acute and convalescent COVID-19 samples came from the United States, Italy and Spain.

As originally analysed: Counts of nucleated cells, estimated from reference gene primer amplification, were obtained. The protocol was immunoSEQ multiplex PCR, while the TCRdb copy is restricted to in-frame clones and leaves out a portion. That table is the source of V, J and clone size, and D and trimming were worked out from the DNA. The sample records about 140,000 clones, about four fifths being singletons. Germline V CDR1 and CDR2: SGDLS, YYNGEE. Deletions cut 0 bases from V and 0 bases from J, with 7 bases between. The length of the CDR3 is 16 residues. Sequencing used peripheral blood. The receptor was isolated from a woman aged 60 to 75 with acute or convalescent COVID-19. This chain links TRBV9 with TRBJ1-6; D remains unclear. The CDR3 loop is CASSVEPSSYNSPLHF. For the CDR3, the DNA is TGTGCCAGCAGCGTAGAGCCAAGCTCCTATAATTCACCCCTCCACTTT.